This T cell receptor beta chain was sequenced for a study of blood T cell repertoires in COVID-19. The CDR3 is 14 amino acids. The V and J ends lost 1 base and 6 bases respectively, with 13 bases between them. Germline V gene data show CDR1 as SGHAT and CDR2 as FQNNGV. Generated by immunoSEQ multiplex PCR, the TCRdb table keeps only in-frame clones and is missing some. The data show some 250,000 clones, more than 75% seen once. The TCR was taken from a woman between 35 and 50 years old who had recovered from COVID-19. Sequencing input: peripheral blood. The chain uses TRBV11-2 and TRBJ2-7; D perhaps matches TRBD2 (5 bases). The CDR3 sequence is CASSLVVGVSEQYF. CDR3 in DNA: TGTGCCAGCAGCTTAGTTGTGGGAGTTAGCGAGCAGTACTTC.